What follows are 22 T cell receptor beta chains derived from one specimen sequenced in a study of cytomegalovirus exposure and HLA in healthy donors (dated by TCRdb to about 2017). The receptor library was made with the immunoSEQ multiplex PCR assay. For the multiplex PCR, a mixture combining 60 forward primers for TCR Vbeta segments and 13 reverse primers for TCR Jbeta segments was used. The clones in this table, taken by TCRdb from immuneACCESS, are in-frame only. Not every clone is retained; where verified, under half of the shortfall comes from an unresolved V gene, and the cause of the rest is unknown. A total of around 190,000 clones appear in this sample, less than 85% of them only once. Approximately 5% of the sample goes to the ten largest clones. What was sequenced was PBMCs. The receptors were gathered from a man aged 25 to 40 in good health and CMV-seropositive.

This clone has more than one count but fewer than ten. The same CDR3 arises from other DNA sequences in this sample as well. V is TRBV7-2 and J is TRBJ1-1, with D possibly being TRBD1 (5 bases). Between the trimmed V and J ends, which lost 4 bases and 1 base, there was a span of 7 bases. Germline loops: CDR1 SGHTA, CDR2 FQGNSA. The CDR3 is made up of 13 amino acids. The CDR3 loop reads CASSSDRNTEAFF. The CDR3 bases are TGTGCCAGCAGCTCCGACAGGAACACTGAAGCTTTCTTT.

The rearrangement joins TRBV5-5 to TRBJ2-5; D might be TRBD1 (6 bases). The CDR3 contains 13 residues. Trimming took 2 bases from V and 4 from J, leaving 9 bases between them. CDR1 and CDR2 from the germline V gene are SGHKS and YYEKEE (reference sequence). CDR3 region: CASSFLGGETQYF. The CDR3 region has the DNA TGTGCCAGCAGCTTTTTAGGGGGAGAGACCCAGTACTTC.

In its sample, this clone was seen a few times. The rearrangement uses TRBV28 and TRBJ1-4, with D unresolved. V gave up 6 bases and J gave up 3 bases, with 11 bases separating them. The CDR3 sequence is 14 residues long. Germline V lookup: CDR1 MDHEN, CDR2 SYDVKM. The CDR3, as DNA: TGTGCCAGCAGCCTCGAGGGAGCTAATGAAAAACTGTTTTTT. As protein: CASSLEGANEKLFF. The whole variable domain, filled in from reference TRBV28 and TRBJ1-4, reads DVKVTQSSRYLVKRTGEKVFLECVQDMDHENMFWYRQDPGLGLRLIYFSYDVKMKEKGDIPEGYSVSREKKERFSLILESASTNQTSMYLCASSLEGANEKLFFGSGTQLSVL.

The chain carries TRBV7-2 and TRBJ2-1; TRBD2 matches at 7 bases. The V gene end was trimmed by 1 base and the J gene end by 10 bases; junction bases not matched to a gene: 13. CDR1 is SGHTA, CDR2 FQGNSA, per germline. The CDR3 extends over 16 amino acids. Written as DNA, the CDR3 is TGTGCCAGCAGCTTAGATAGGGACTATACTTTTAGGGAGCAGTTCTTC. Its translation: CASSLDRDYTFREQFF.

The gene calls are TRBV5-1 and TRBJ2-7; TRBD2 might be the D (6 bases). Germline-derived CDR1 and CDR2 are SGHRS and YFSETQ. V lost 4 bases to trimming and J lost 2 bases, with 13 bases between them. This CDR3 comprises 14 residues. The CDR3 DNA is TGCGCCAGCAGCCAGAAGGACTACCCCTACGAGCAGTACTTC. Encoded protein: CASSQKDYPYEQYF.

The J gene is TRBJ1-4, the V gene TRBV19, with D unresolved. Germline assignment: CDR1 LNHDA and CDR2 SQIVND (reference sequence). CDR3 length equals 15 residues. Trimming pared 5 bases from V and 8 bases from J, leaving 18 bases between. CDR3 sequence: CASSPSGRVGEKLFF. Here the CDR3 DNA reads TGTGCCAGTAGTCCCTCGGGTCGGGTTGGAGAAAAACTGTTTTTT.

This clone was seen more than once but under ten times. One junction end disagrees with the germline gene, perhaps due to a read error. The chain uses TRBV7-9 and TRBJ1-1; D not resolved. The CDR3 sequence is 14 residues long. Germline lookup yields CDR1 SEHNR and CDR2 FQNEAQ (reference sequence). The CDR3: CSSSLEGRKTEAFF. The DNA for the CDR3 is TGTTCCAGCAGCTTAGAAGGGAGGAAAACTGAAGCTTTCTTT.

The rearrangement links TRBV6-5 to TRBJ2-7; 7 nucleotides align to TRBD1. The germline CDR1 and CDR2 sequences are MNHEY and SVGAGI. The CDR3 is 15 amino acids. J was trimmed by 1 base and V by 5 bases; bases with no gene match: 8. CDR3 nucleotide sequence: TGTGCCAGCAGTGGATTCGGGACAGTTTCCTACGAGCAGTACTTC. This sequence encodes CASSGFGTVSYEQYF.

The DNA of the CDR3 is TGTGCCAGCAGCCTGGACAGGGCGAACACTGAAGCTTTCTTT. It yields the protein CASSLDRANTEAFF. This chain links TRBV7-2 with TRBJ1-1; 8 bases are a match to TRBD1. The CDR3 length is 14 residues. CDR1 and CDR2 (germline): SGHTA, FQGNSA. V dropped 5 bases and J dropped 1; count of bases not matched to a gene: 3. The entire variable domain, with the rest obtained from reference TRBV7-2 and TRBJ1-1, is as follows: GAGVSQSPSNKVTEKGKDVELRCDPISGHTALYWYRQSLGQGLEFLIYFQGNSAPDKSGLPSDRFSAERTGGSVSTLTIQRTQQEDSAVYLCASSLDRANTEAFFGQGTRLTVV.

V and J are TRBV27 and TRBJ2-7, with D possibly being TRBD1 (5 bases). Germline CDR1 reads MNHEY; CDR2 reads SMNVEV (reference sequence). Trimming took 5 bases from V and 3 from J, leaving 14 bases between them. CDR3 length: 14 residues. The CDR3 protein is CASSAAGIFYEQYF. The CDR3 DNA follows: TGTGCCAGCAGTGCGGCAGGGATCTTCTACGAGCAGTACTTC.

The gene calls are TRBV4-1 and TRBJ2-5; 9 nucleotides match TRBD2. This CDR3 has 16 amino acids. Germline CDR1 MGHRA, CDR2 YSYEKL. The junction had 7 bases not matched to a gene; V was cut back by 1 base and J by 4 bases. CDR3 DNA: TGCGCCAGCAGCCAAGCGGGCGGGGGGGCCCCAGAGACCCAGTACTTC. This translates into CASSQAGGGAPETQYF.

The chain carries TRBV5-1 and TRBJ1-6; TRBD1 matches 7 bases. Germline V gene data show CDR1 as SGHRS and CDR2 as YFSETQ. Trimming removed 2 bases from V and 6 bases from J; junction bases left unmatched: 5. This CDR3 has 15 amino acids. The CDR3 sequence: CASSFLDRVNSPLHF. In nucleotides, the CDR3 is TGCGCCAGCAGCTTTCTTGACAGGGTTAATTCACCCCTCCACTTT.

This clone has just one count. The V gene is TRBV19, the J gene TRBJ2-1, with D tentatively TRBD2 (5 bases). V lost 1 base and J 5 bases, leaving 9 bases between the germline ends. CDR1 and CDR2 from the germline V gene are LNHDA and SQIVND (reference sequence). The CDR3 consists of 14 residues. The CDR3 loop is CASSIGYGNNEQFF. The CDR3 DNA reads TGTGCCAGTAGTATAGGGTACGGGAACAATGAGCAGTTCTTC.

The chain is built from TRBV27 and TRBJ2-7; 7 bases fit TRBD1. V shed 5 bases, J shed 3 bases, and the junction held 10 bases outside the gene matches. This CDR3 is built from 15 residues. Germline CDR1 and CDR2: MNHEY and SMNVEV (reference sequence). The CDR3 DNA reads as TGTGCCAGCAGTCTCGAAAGACAGGGTCACTACGAGCAGTACTTC. Translating gives CASSLERQGHYEQYF.

This clone has more than one count but fewer than ten. The genes are TRBV6-4 and TRBJ2-7; 8 bases agree with TRBD2. Germline V lookup: CDR1 MRHNA, CDR2 SNTAGT. V gave up 7 bases and J gave up 2 bases; unmatched junction bases: 22. The CDR3 covers 19 residues. The CDR3 DNA sequence: TGTGCCAGCAATAAGACGGGACTAGAACTTCAACAGGCACCCTACGAGCAGTACTTC. Protein sequence: CASNKTGLELQQAPYEQYF.

The CDR3 DNA sequence: TGCGCCAGCAGCCAAGATACGGCTCCTCTAGCTGCCGGGGAGCTGTTTTTT. Residues: CASSQDTAPLAAGELFF. The rearrangement uses TRBV4-3 and TRBJ2-2, with D perhaps TRBD2 (5 bases). Germline assignment: CDR1 LGHNA and CDR2 YSLEER. V lost 0 bases, J lost 6 bases, and 17 bases lay in between. This CDR3 is 17 amino acids long.

Here the CDR3 DNA reads TGTGCCAGCAGCTTAGTGGCTAGCGGGAGCAATGAGCAGTTCTTC. Translation gives CASSLVASGSNEQFF. The chain joins TRBV7-2 to TRBJ2-1, with 10 bases fitting TRBD2. The germline V gene encodes CDR1 SGHTA and CDR2 FQGNSA. The CDR3 consists of 15 residues. With 1 base clipped from V and 6 bases from J, the junction kept 3 bases outside the gene matches.

The J gene is TRBJ1-2, the V gene TRBV28, with TRBD1 as a possible D gene (5 bases). Germline loops: CDR1 MDHEN, CDR2 SYDVKM. Trimming cost V 6 bases and J 7 bases, with 18 bases left between them. The CDR3 totals 14 residues. CDR3 nucleotides: TGTGCCAGCAGCACTGACCAGGGAATTAGTGGCTACACCTTC. Protein sequence: CASSTDQGISGYTF.

The rearrangement joins TRBV15 to TRBJ1-4; 10 nucleotides line up with TRBD1. This CDR3 has 16 residues. In germline, CDR1 is LNHNV, CDR2 YYDKDF (reference sequence). V was clipped by 0 bases and J by 8 bases; unmatched bases: 6. CDR3 region: CATSRDRGQGREKLFF. As DNA, the CDR3 is TGTGCCACCAGCAGAGATAGGGGACAGGGGAGGGAAAAACTGTTTTTT. Combining the CDR3 with reference TRBV15 and TRBJ1-4 gives the whole variable domain DAMVIQNPRYQVTQFGKPVTLSCSQTLNHNVMYWYQQKSSQAPKLLFHYYDKDFNNEADTPDNFQSRRPNTSFCFLDIRSPGLGDTAMYLCATSRDRGQGREKLFFGSGTQLSVL.

V gene TRBV11-1 combines with J gene TRBJ2-7; D might be TRBD1 (5 bases). Germline V gene lookup returns CDR1 SGHAT and CDR2 FQDESV (reference sequence). This CDR3 has 12 residues. The V and J ends lost 5 bases and 2 bases respectively, with 7 bases between them. The CDR3 sequence: CASSTGPYEQYF. As DNA, the CDR3 is TGTGCCAGCAGCACAGGACCCTACGAGCAGTACTTC.

The chain couples TRBV5-4 to TRBJ1-3, with unresolved D. The germline CDR1 and CDR2 sequences are SGHNT and YYREEE (reference sequence). V was trimmed by 3 bases and J by 4 bases, leaving 5 bases between them. The CDR3 contains 12 residues. The CDR3 sequence is CASSSPGNTIYF. In DNA, the CDR3 is TGTGCCAGCAGCTCCCCAGGAAACACCATATATTTT.

The V and J genes are TRBV27 and TRBJ2-5; 13 bases are a match to TRBD2. CDR3 size: 16 residues. Germline trimming cut 5 bases from V and 3 bases from J; bases unmatched to any gene: 6. In germline, CDR1 is MNHEY, CDR2 SMNVEV (reference sequence). The CDR3, as DNA: TGTGCCAGCAGTGTACTAGCGGGAGGGCCGGAAGAGACCCAGTACTTC. Its protein is CASSVLAGGPEETQYF.